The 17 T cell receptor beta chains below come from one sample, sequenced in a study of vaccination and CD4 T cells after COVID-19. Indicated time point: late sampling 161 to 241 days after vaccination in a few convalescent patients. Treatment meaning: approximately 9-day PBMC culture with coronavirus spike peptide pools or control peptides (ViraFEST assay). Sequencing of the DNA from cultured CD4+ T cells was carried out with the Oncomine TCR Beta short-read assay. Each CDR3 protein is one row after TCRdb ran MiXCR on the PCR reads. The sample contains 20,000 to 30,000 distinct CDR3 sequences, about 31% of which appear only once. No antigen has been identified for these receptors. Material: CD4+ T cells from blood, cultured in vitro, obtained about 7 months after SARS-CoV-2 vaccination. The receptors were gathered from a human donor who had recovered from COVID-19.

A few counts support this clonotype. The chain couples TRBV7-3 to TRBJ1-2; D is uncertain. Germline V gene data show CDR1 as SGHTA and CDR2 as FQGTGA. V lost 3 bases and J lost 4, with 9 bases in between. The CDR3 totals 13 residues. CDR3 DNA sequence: TGTGCCAGCAGCTTCGAGGACGGCTATGGCTACACCTTC. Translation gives CASSFEDGYGYTF.

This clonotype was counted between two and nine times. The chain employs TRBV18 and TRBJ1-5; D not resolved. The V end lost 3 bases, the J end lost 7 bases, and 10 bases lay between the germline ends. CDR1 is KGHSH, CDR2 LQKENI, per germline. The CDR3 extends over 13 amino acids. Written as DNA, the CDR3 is TGTGCCAGCTCACCGGATCGTATGCAGCCCCAGCATTTT. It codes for CASSPDRMQPQHF.

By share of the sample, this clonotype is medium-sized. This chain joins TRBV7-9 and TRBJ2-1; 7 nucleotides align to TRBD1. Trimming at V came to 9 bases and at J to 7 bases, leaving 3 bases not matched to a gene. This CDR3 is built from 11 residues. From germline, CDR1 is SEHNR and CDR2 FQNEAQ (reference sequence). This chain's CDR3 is CASQGENEQFF. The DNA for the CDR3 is TGTGCCAGTCAGGGGGAAAATGAGCAGTTCTTC.

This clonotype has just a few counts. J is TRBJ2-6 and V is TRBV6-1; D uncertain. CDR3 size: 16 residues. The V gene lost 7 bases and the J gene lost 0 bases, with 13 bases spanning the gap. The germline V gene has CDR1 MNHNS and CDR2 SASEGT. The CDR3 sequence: CASMWGFSSGANVLTF. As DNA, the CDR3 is TGTGCCAGCATGTGGGGATTCAGCTCTGGGGCCAACGTCCTGACTTTC.

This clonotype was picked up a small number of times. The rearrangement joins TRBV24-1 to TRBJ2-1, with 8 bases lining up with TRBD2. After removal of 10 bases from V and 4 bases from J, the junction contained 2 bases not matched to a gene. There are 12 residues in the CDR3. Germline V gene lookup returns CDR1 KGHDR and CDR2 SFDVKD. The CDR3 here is CATSSGYNEQFF. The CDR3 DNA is TGTGCCACGTCTAGCGGGTACAATGAGCAGTTCTTC.

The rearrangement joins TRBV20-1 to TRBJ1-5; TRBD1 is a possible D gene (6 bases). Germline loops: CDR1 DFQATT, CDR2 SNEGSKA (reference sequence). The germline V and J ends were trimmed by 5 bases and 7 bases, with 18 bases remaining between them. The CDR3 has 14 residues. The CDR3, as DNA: TGCAGTGCTCCATTGTCGGGGGCGAGGCAGCCCCAGCATTTT. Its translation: CSAPLSGARQPQHF.

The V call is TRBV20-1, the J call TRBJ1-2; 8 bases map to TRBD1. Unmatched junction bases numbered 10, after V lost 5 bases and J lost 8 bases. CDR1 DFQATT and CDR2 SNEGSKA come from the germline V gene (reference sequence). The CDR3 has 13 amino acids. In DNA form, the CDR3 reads TGCAGTGCTGGGAGTGGACAGGGCAACGGCTACACCTTC. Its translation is CSAGSGQGNGYTF.

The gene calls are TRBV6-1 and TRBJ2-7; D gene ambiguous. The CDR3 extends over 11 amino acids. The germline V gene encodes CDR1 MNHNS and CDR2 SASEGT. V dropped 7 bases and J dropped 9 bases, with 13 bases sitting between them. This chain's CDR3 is CASTHDSRQYF. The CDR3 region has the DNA TGTGCCAGCACCCATGACTCGAGGCAGTACTTC.

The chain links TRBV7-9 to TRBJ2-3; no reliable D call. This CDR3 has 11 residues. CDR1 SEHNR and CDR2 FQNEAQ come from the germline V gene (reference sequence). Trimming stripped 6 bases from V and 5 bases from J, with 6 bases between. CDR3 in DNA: TGTGCCAGCAGAATGGGAGATACGCAGTATTTT. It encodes CASRMGDTQYF. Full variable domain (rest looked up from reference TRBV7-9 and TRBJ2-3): DTGVSQNPRHKITKRGQNVTFRCDPISEHNRLYWYRQTLGQGPEFLTYFQNEAQLEKSRLLSDRFSAERPKGSFSTLEIQRTEQGDSAMYLCASRMGDTQYFGPGTRLTVL.

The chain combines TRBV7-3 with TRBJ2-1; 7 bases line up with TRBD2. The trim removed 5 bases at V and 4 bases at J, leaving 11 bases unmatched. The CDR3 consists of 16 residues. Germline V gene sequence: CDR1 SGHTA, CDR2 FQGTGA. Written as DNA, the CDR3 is TGTGCCAGCAGCCCAGAACGTCCTAGCGGATACAATGAGCAGTTCTTC. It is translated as CASSPERPSGYNEQFF. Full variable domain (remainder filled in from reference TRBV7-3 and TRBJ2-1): GAGVSQTPSNKVTEKGKYVELRCDPISGHTALYWYRQSLGQGPEFLIYFQGTGAADDSGLPNDRFFAVRPEGSVSTLKIQRTERGDSAVYLCASSPERPSGYNEQFFGPGTRLTVL.

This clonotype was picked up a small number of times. CDR3 in DNA: TGTGCCAGCAGTACTTTAACGAACACTGAAGCTTTCTTT. Its translation: CASSTLTNTEAFF. V and J are TRBV28 and TRBJ1-1; D ambiguous. This CDR3 spans 13 amino acids. In germline, CDR1 is MDHEN, CDR2 SYDVKM. Trimming shortened V by 5 bases and J by 1 base, and 8 bases separated the two germline ends.

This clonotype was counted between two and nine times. CDR3 loop: CSARGDTRASGSSDTQYF. CDR3 bases: TGCAGTGCTAGAGGGGACACGAGAGCGAGCGGGAGTTCAGATACGCAGTATTTT. The chain recombines TRBV20-1 with TRBJ2-3, with 8 bases that match TRBD2. The CDR3 has 18 amino acids. CDR1 DFQATT and CDR2 SNEGSKA come from the germline V gene (reference sequence). The V segment lost 1 base and the J segment 4 bases; nucleotides outside the gene matches: 16.

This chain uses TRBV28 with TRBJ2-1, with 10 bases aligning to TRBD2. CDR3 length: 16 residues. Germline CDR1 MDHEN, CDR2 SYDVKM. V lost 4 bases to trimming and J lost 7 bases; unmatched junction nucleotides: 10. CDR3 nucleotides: TGTGCCAGCAGTTCCGCTAGCGCTAGCGGGAGAAATGAGCAGTTCTTC. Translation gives CASSSASASGRNEQFF.

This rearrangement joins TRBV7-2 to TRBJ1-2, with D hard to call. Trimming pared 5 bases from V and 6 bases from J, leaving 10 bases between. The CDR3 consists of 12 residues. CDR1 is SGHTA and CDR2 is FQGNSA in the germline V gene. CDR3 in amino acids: CASSRDNNGYTF. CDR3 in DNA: TGTGCCAGCAGCCGCGACAACAATGGCTACACCTTC. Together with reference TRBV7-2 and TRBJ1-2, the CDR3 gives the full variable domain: GAGVSQSPSNKVTEKGKDVELRCDPISGHTALYWYRQSLGQGLEFLIYFQGNSAPDKSGLPSDRFSAERTGGSVSTLTIQRTQQEDSAVYLCASSRDNNGYTFGSGTRLTVV.

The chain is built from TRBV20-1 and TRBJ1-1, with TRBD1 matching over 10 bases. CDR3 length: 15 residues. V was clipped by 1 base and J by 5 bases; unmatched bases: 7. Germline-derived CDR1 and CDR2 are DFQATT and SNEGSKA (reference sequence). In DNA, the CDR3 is TGCAGTGCTAGAGTGAGACAGGGGGCGAGGACTGAAGCTTTCTTT. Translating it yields CSARVRQGARTEAFF.

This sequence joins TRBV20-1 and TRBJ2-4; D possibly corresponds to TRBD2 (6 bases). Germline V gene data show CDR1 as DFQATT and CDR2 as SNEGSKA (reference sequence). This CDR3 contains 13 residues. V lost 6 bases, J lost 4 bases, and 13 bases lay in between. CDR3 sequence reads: CSAHPGGKNIQYF. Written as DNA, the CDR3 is TGCAGTGCCCACCCCGGGGGTAAAAACATTCAGTACTTC.

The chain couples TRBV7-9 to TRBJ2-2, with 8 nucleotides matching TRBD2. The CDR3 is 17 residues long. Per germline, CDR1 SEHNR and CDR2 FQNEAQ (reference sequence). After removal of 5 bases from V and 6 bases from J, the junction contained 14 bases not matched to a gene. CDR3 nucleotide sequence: TGTGCCAGCAGCCAAGGGGGACGGGAGGGCCGATCCGGGGAGCTGTTTTTT. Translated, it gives CASSQGGREGRSGELFF. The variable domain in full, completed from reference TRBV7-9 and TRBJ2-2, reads DTGVSQNPRHKITKRGQNVTFRCDPISEHNRLYWYRQTLGQGPEFLTYFQNEAQLEKSRLLSDRFSAERPKGSFSTLEIQRTEQGDSAMYLCASSQGGREGRSGELFFGEGSRLTVL.